One sample yielded the 5 T cell receptor beta chains listed below, sequenced in a study of response to subunit inactivated influenza vaccine. TCRdb recomputed calls from the RT-PCR reads with MiXCR, one row per CDR3 protein. Of around 760,000 distinct CDR3 sequences listed, approximately 15% are singletons. Sequences were derived from PBMCs from blood, sampled around two weeks before vaccination. These receptor sequences come from a man aged 45 to 65 who received an inactivated influenza vaccine.

In this sample, this clonotype turned up a few times. V is TRBV4-3 and J is TRBJ2-3; D not certain. V gave up 5 bases and J gave up 2 bases, with 11 bases separating them. This CDR3 is 14 amino acids long. Germline CDR1 and CDR2: LGHNA and YSLEER. CDR3 nucleotides: TGCGCCAGCAGCATAGACCTGAACACAGATACGCAGTATTTT. Translating gives CASSIDLNTDTQYF.

This clonotype was picked up many times. The chain is built from TRBV20-1 and TRBJ2-1; 12 nucleotides agree with TRBD2. From germline, CDR1 is DFQATT and CDR2 SNEGSKA (reference sequence). Trimming at V came to 6 bases and at J to 4 bases, leaving 7 bases not matched to a gene. CDR3 length equals 15 residues. CDR3 protein: CSATRLAGAYNEQFF. The CDR3 DNA is TGCAGTGCAACCAGACTAGCGGGAGCGTACAATGAGCAGTTCTTC.

This clonotype was observed a few times. CDR3 DNA sequence: TGCAGCGCCGTTTCGGGGCGACAGGGGGAGTTCTTC. It codes for CSAVSGRQGEFF. The V gene is TRBV29-1, the J gene TRBJ2-1, with 9 positions matching TRBD1. This CDR3 contains 12 residues. V dropped 7 bases and J dropped 14; count of bases not matched to a gene: 12. In germline, CDR1 is SQVTM, CDR2 ANQGSEA.

The CDR3 is CASSQDRDRANTGELFF. In DNA form, the CDR3 reads TGTGCCAGCAGCCAAGATCGGGACAGGGCGAACACCGGGGAGCTGTTTTTT. V usage is TRBV4-2 and J usage is TRBJ2-2; 9 nucleotides match TRBD1. The CDR3 sequence is 17 residues long. With V trimmed by 0 bases and J by 0 bases, 2 bases remained unmatched. CDR1 is LGHNA, CDR2 YNFKEQ, per germline.

The rearrangement joins TRBV16 to TRBJ1-1, with D tentatively TRBD1 (5 bases). V lost 7 bases and J 7 bases, leaving 19 bases between the germline ends. Germline CDR1 reads KGHSY; CDR2 reads FQNENV. CDR3 size: 14 residues. CDR3 in amino acids: CASTHQEGRVEAFF. CDR3 sequence (DNA): TGTGCCAGCACCCATCAGGAGGGGCGCGTTGAAGCTTTCTTT.